The rows below give T cell receptor beta chains drawn from one sample of a study of blood T cell repertoires in COVID-19. Only in-frame clones appear in the TCRdb table, and some are missing; sequencing was by immunoSEQ multiplex PCR. The data contain roughly 200,000 clones, around 90% of them singletons. Sequencing was performed on PBMCs or T cells enriched from blood (not recorded which). These receptors came from a woman in her 30s who had recovered from COVID-19. Each CDR3 is given without its conserved first and last residue. Each record gives: D gene, J gene, V gene, CDR3 protein. A D gene is named only where the DNA matches it firmly.

>.|TRBJ2-3|TRBV25-1
ASSDGDTGTTDTQY
>.|TRBJ1-1|TRBV7-9
ASSLLQSNTEAF
>TRBD1|TRBJ2-7|TRBV7-9
ASSNPQTGGHEQY
>.|TRBJ1-1|TRBV4-3
ASSQDRDNEAF
>TRBD1|TRBJ2-3|TRBV2
ASGRTGRTDTQY
>TRBD1|TRBJ2-3|TRBV10-3
AINEPGQGASGTDTQY
>TRBD2|TRBJ2-3|TRBV11-3
ASSLSGGHTDTQY
>TRBD1|TRBJ1-1|TRBV6-5
ASSRAGGSNTEAF
>.|TRBJ2-2|TRBV7-8
ASSSREGANTGELF
>.|TRBJ2-7|TRBV7-2
ASSLVTAYEQY
>TRBD2|TRBJ2-3|TRBV4-2
ASSQDPAGGSTDTQY
>.|TRBJ1-5|TRBV7-9
ASSAVSNQPQH
>TRBD1|TRBJ1-4|TRBV6-6
ASSSRGQGDEKLF
>TRBD1|TRBJ2-2|TRBV29-1
SVAQGSNTGELF
>TRBD1|TRBJ2-3|TRBV7-2
ASSLGGRTDTQY
>.|TRBJ1-5|TRBV6-5
ASKGADQPQH
>TRBD1|TRBJ1-6|TRBV19
ASSMDRELYSPLH
>.|TRBJ1-5|TRBV6-2/TRBV6-3
ASSYGQTRYSNQPQH
>.|TRBJ1-2|TRBV3-1/TRBV3-2
ASSQDYTRGDGYT
>.|TRBJ1-2|TRBV3-1/TRBV3-2
ASSQGLLQANYGYT
>TRBD1|TRBJ2-3|TRBV11-3
ASSPLFQPGQGFDTQY
>TRBD1|TRBJ1-5|TRBV10-3
AISESGTGMGNQPQH
>.|TRBJ2-6|TRBV7-9
ASRADSGANVLT
>.|TRBJ1-5|TRBV19
ASSIGVGQPQH